Listed below are T cell receptor beta chains from one sample, sequenced in a study of CD8+ T cells in alopecia areata. Profiling relied on immunoSEQ multiplex PCR, and the TCRdb table lists in-frame clones only, not all of them. The repertoire includes 65,000 to 95,000 clones, roughly half of them detected once, and 5.7% sits in the top ten. Source material: NKG2D-high CD8+ T cells sorted from blood. The receptors originated from a human donor with alopecia areata. The CDR3 runs from the conserved cysteine through the conserved F or W. A D gene is named only where the DNA matches it firmly. Clone size is given for some rows only: seen once, a few or many times, or a class if the clone is expanded.

CDR3 DNA: TGTGCCAGCAGCGTAGGAGGCGCTTTGGATGAGCAGTTCTTC; CDR3 protein: CASSVGGALDEQFF; clone size: few; D gene: .; CDR3 length: 14; J gene: TRBJ2-1; V gene: TRBV9
CDR3 DNA: TGTGCCAGCTCCCTTCGGGGGAATGGTGATCAGCCCCAGCATTTT; CDR3 protein: CASSLRGNGDQPQHF; clone size: .; D gene: .; CDR3 length: 15; J gene: TRBJ1-5; V gene: TRBV18
CDR3 DNA: TGTGCCAGCAGCAAAGGACTAGCCTACGAGCAGTACTTC; CDR3 protein: CASSKGLAYEQYF; clone size: few; D gene: .; CDR3 length: 13; J gene: TRBJ2-7; V gene: TRBV21-1
CDR3 DNA: TGTGCCAGCAGCCAAGCAAGGGGATGGGAGACCCAGTACTTC; CDR3 protein: CASSQARGWETQYF; clone size: .; D gene: .; CDR3 length: 14; J gene: TRBJ2-5; V gene: TRBV14
CDR3 DNA: TGTGCCAGCAAACCCCGGCCGTTCGGGGCAGCAGGGGCCAAAAACATTCAGTACTTC; CDR3 protein: CASKPRPFGAAGAKNIQYF; clone size: few; D gene: .; CDR3 length: 19; J gene: TRBJ2-4; V gene: TRBV19
CDR3 DNA: TGCGCCAGCAGCTTGGCTCAGGAGAACACTGAAGCTTTCTTT; CDR3 protein: CASSLAQENTEAFF; clone size: .; D gene: .; CDR3 length: 14; J gene: TRBJ1-1; V gene: TRBV5-1
CDR3 DNA: TGTGCCAGCAGCCTGGGGCGCACTGAAGCTTTCTTT; CDR3 protein: CASSLGRTEAFF; clone size: .; D gene: .; CDR3 length: 12; J gene: TRBJ1-1; V gene: TRBV7-8
CDR3 DNA: TGTGCCAGCAGTTTATCTCCCGGGACGGCCAACTATGGCTACACCTTC; CDR3 protein: CASSLSPGTANYGYTF; clone size: .; D gene: .; CDR3 length: 16; J gene: TRBJ1-2; V gene: TRBV27
CDR3 DNA: TGTGCCAGCAGTACCCCTGTCAAAAACATTCAGTACTTC; CDR3 protein: CASSTPVKNIQYF; clone size: .; D gene: .; CDR3 length: 13; J gene: TRBJ2-4; V gene: TRBV28
CDR3 DNA: TGCGCCAGCAGTCCTGCTCCGGTGAACACTGAAGCTTTCTTT; CDR3 protein: CASSPAPVNTEAFF; clone size: .; D gene: .; CDR3 length: 14; J gene: TRBJ1-1; V gene: TRBV4-1
CDR3 DNA: TGCAGCGTTGCGGGACAGAACTACGAGCAGTACTTC; CDR3 protein: CSVAGQNYEQYF; clone size: .; D gene: TRBD1; CDR3 length: 12; J gene: TRBJ2-7; V gene: TRBV29-1
CDR3 DNA: TGTGCCAGCAGGCTGCTTGGGACAGGGGATTCTGGCTACACCTTC; CDR3 protein: CASRLLGTGDSGYTF; clone size: .; D gene: TRBD1; CDR3 length: 15; J gene: TRBJ1-2; V gene: TRBV6-5
CDR3 DNA: TGCAGCGTTGACTCAGAGAACACTGAAGCTTTCTTT; CDR3 protein: CSVDSENTEAFF; clone size: .; D gene: .; CDR3 length: 12; J gene: TRBJ1-1; V gene: TRBV29-1
CDR3 DNA: TGCAGTGCGGTGGTTGGCTACGAGCAGTACTTC; CDR3 protein: CSAVVGYEQYF; clone size: .; D gene: .; CDR3 length: 11; J gene: TRBJ2-7; V gene: TRBV20-1
CDR3 DNA: TGCGCCAGCAGTAAGGGTCACGAGCAGTACTTC; CDR3 protein: CASSKGHEQYF; clone size: .; D gene: .; CDR3 length: 11; J gene: TRBJ2-7; V gene: TRBV4-1
CDR3 DNA: TGTGCCAGCAGTAGCAGATCTGCAACTAATGAAAAACTGTTTTTT; CDR3 protein: CASSSRSATNEKLFF; clone size: .; D gene: .; CDR3 length: 15; J gene: TRBJ1-4; V gene: TRBV6-1
CDR3 DNA: TGTGCCAGCAGCGGACAGGGTCGTATCTTT; CDR3 protein: CASSGQGRIF; clone size: few; D gene: TRBD1; CDR3 length: 10; J gene: TRBJ1-1; V gene: TRBV7-9
CDR3 DNA: TGTGCCAGCAGGACTAGCGGGGGGGCTAGCACAGATACGCAGTATTTT; CDR3 protein: CASRTSGGASTDTQYF; clone size: .; D gene: TRBD2; CDR3 length: 16; J gene: TRBJ2-3; V gene: TRBV7-9
CDR3 DNA: TGCAGCGTAATAACTCGGGACAGGGCCGGACCTGGCTACACCTTC; CDR3 protein: CSVITRDRAGPGYTF; clone size: .; D gene: TRBD1; CDR3 length: 15; J gene: TRBJ1-2; V gene: TRBV29-1
CDR3 DNA: TGCAGCGCGCCCACCGGGACAGGGATTGGTGTAGCTAACTATGGCTACACCTTC; CDR3 protein: CSAPTGTGIGVANYGYTF; clone size: .; D gene: TRBD1; CDR3 length: 18; J gene: TRBJ1-2; V gene: TRBV29-1
CDR3 DNA: TGTGCCAGCAGGGAGGAGAACACCGGGGAGCTGTTTTTT; CDR3 protein: CASREENTGELFF; clone size: few; D gene: .; CDR3 length: 13; J gene: TRBJ2-2; V gene: TRBV7-9
CDR3 DNA: TGTGCCAGCAGTTTTGGAGGAATCATCTACAATGAGCAGTTCTTC; CDR3 protein: CASSFGGIIYNEQFF; clone size: .; D gene: .; CDR3 length: 15; J gene: TRBJ2-1; V gene: TRBV27
CDR3 DNA: TGCAGCGTTGTGGGCGAGAACACCGGGGAGCTGTTTTTT; CDR3 protein: CSVVGENTGELFF; clone size: .; D gene: .; CDR3 length: 13; J gene: TRBJ2-2; V gene: TRBV29-1
CDR3 DNA: TGCAGCGTTGAAGAGAAGGACAGGGGGTCGCCTGGGGTTTCTGGGGCCAACGTCCTGACTTTC; CDR3 protein: CSVEEKDRGSPGVSGANVLTF; clone size: few; D gene: TRBD1; CDR3 length: 21; J gene: TRBJ2-6; V gene: TRBV29-1
CDR3 DNA: TGTGCCAGCAGCGTAGATTCTAGCGGGAGAAGCAGCTCCTACAATGAGCAGTTCTTC; CDR3 protein: CASSVDSSGRSSSYNEQFF; clone size: .; D gene: TRBD2; CDR3 length: 19; J gene: TRBJ2-1; V gene: TRBV9
CDR3 DNA: TGCGCCAGCAGCTTGGTTGGTAGCGGGGGGGCCGGTGACAATGAGCAGTTCTTC; CDR3 protein: CASSLVGSGGAGDNEQFF; clone size: .; D gene: TRBD2; CDR3 length: 18; J gene: TRBJ2-1; V gene: TRBV5-1
CDR3 DNA: TGCAGCGTTGAACGAATCACTAGCGGGAGGGGGTCCGGGGAGCTGTTTTTT; CDR3 protein: CSVERITSGRGSGELFF; clone size: .; D gene: TRBD2; CDR3 length: 17; J gene: TRBJ2-2; V gene: TRBV29-1
CDR3 DNA: TGCAGCGTTGACGGGCCCCCGGTGGATGAGCAGTTCTTC; CDR3 protein: CSVDGPPVDEQFF; clone size: .; D gene: .; CDR3 length: 13; J gene: TRBJ2-1; V gene: TRBV29-1
CDR3 DNA: TGCAGCGCCGTGGGACAGGGGACTGGGGCCAACGTCCTGACTTTC; CDR3 protein: CSAVGQGTGANVLTF; clone size: .; D gene: TRBD1; CDR3 length: 15; J gene: TRBJ2-6; V gene: TRBV29-1